A single sample is the source of the 20 T cell receptor beta chains below, sequenced in a study of identical twins (dated by TCRdb to the mid-2010s). The method was 5' RACE. The run used an Illumina HiSeq 2000. The public reads were reprocessed in TCRdb via fastp at Q25 and MiXCR, keeping in-frame beta chains. Entries are consolidated by CDR3 protein sequence, retaining the most common genes and DNA. This sample gives 1.5 million to 2 million distinct CDR3 sequences in total; more than 30% of them show up just once. The top ten constitute about 0.25% of the sample. Sequencing was performed on cord blood. The origin of the receptors is a newborn girl in good health.

The V gene is TRBV6-1, the J gene TRBJ2-1; perhaps TRBD1 as D (5 bases). The CDR3 covers 15 residues. CDR1 is MNHNS and CDR2 is SASEGT in the germline V gene. V shed 1 base and J shed 0 bases, with 7 bases lying between them. The CDR3 DNA sequence: TGTGCCAGCAGTGAAGAGACAGCCTCCTACAATGAGCAGTTCTTC. It is translated as CASSEETASYNEQFF.

This clonotype came up many times. The chain links TRBV20-1 to TRBJ2-7; possible D gene TRBD1, 8 bases. Germline CDR1 is DFQATT and CDR2 is SNEGSKA (reference sequence). V lost 3 bases, J lost 7 bases, and 16 bases lay in between. The CDR3 is 13 residues long. This CDR3 is CSASRTGREEQYF. CDR3 bases: TGCAGTGCTAGCAGGACAGGGAGGGAAGAGCAGTACTTC.

On this clonotype itself: The germline gene is not matched at one end of the junction; a read error may be the cause. The chain carries TRBV11-2 and TRBJ1-1; no clear D gene. The CDR3 consists of 15 residues. From germline, CDR1 is SGHAT and CDR2 FQNNGV. CDR3 coding DNA: TGTACCAGCAGCTTAGGACTGCTGATGAACACTGAAGCTTTCTTT. Translation gives CTSSLGLLMNTEAFF.

V is TRBV28 and J is TRBJ2-5, with 7 bases fitting TRBD1. V shed 3 bases and J 4 bases; nucleotides not matched to a gene: 8. The germline CDR1 and CDR2 sequences are MDHEN and SYDVKM. CDR3 length: 15 residues. The CDR3 loop is CASSFSQGVGETQYF. CDR3 bases: TGTGCCAGCAGTTTCTCCCAGGGGGTAGGAGAGACCCAGTACTTC.

This clonotype was detected only a few times. In nucleotides, the CDR3 is TGCAGTGCTTCTCCGACAGGGACTCAGCCCCAGCATTTT. It is translated as CSASPTGTQPQHF. This chain connects TRBV20-1 to TRBJ1-5; 7 bases agree with TRBD1. Per the germline V gene, CDR1 is DFQATT and CDR2 is SNEGSKA (reference sequence). This CDR3 comprises 13 residues. V was pared by 5 bases and J by 6 bases, with 7 bases of the junction left unmatched.

V and J are TRBV27 and TRBJ2-3; tentative D call: TRBD2 (6 bases). The CDR3 has 15 residues. Germline CDR1 and CDR2: MNHEY and SMNVEV (reference sequence). Trimming pared 6 bases from V and 1 base from J, leaving 14 bases between. In DNA, the CDR3 is TGTGCCAGCAGACCCCCGGGGGTTGGCACAGATACGCAGTATTTT. This encodes CASRPPGVGTDTQYF.

The rearrangement joins TRBV4-1 to TRBJ2-1; 8 bases align to TRBD2. In germline, CDR1 is MGHRA, CDR2 YSYEKL. This CDR3 has 17 amino acids. V lost 0 bases to trimming and J lost 7 bases; unmatched junction nucleotides: 11. CDR3 amino acids: CASSQDRGSGIPNEQFF. The DNA of the CDR3 is TGCGCCAGCAGCCAAGATCGGGGTAGCGGGATCCCGAATGAGCAGTTCTTC.

The chain is built from TRBV20-1 and TRBJ1-4, with 7 positions matching TRBD1. The CDR3 sequence is 14 residues long. With 1 base clipped from V and 12 bases from J, the junction kept 11 bases outside the gene matches. The germline V gene has CDR1 DFQATT and CDR2 SNEGSKA (reference sequence). The CDR3 DNA reads TGCAGTGCTAGAGCAGGGGGGAAAGATTATCAACTGTTTTTT. Translating gives CSARAGGKDYQLFF.

Only a few counts were recorded for this clonotype. The J gene is TRBJ2-5, the V gene TRBV7-9, with D unresolved. Trimming removed 5 bases from V and 1 base from J, with 14 bases in between. The CDR3 consists of 15 residues. Germline CDR1 and CDR2: SEHNR and FQNEAQ (reference sequence). CDR3 sequence reads: CASSPNRLSQETQYF. The CDR3 DNA sequence: TGTGCCAGCAGCCCGAATAGGTTGTCCCAAGAGACCCAGTACTTC.

The chain is built from TRBV7-2 and TRBJ2-1; 11 bases are shared with TRBD2. J lost 4 bases, V lost 4 bases, and 12 bases had no gene match. There are 18 residues in the CDR3. CDR1 and CDR2 from the germline V gene are SGHTA and FQGNSA. The CDR3 DNA sequence: TGTGCCAGCAGCTCGAGGGGCCTAGCGGGGGGACAATACAATGAGCAGTTCTTC. Translating gives CASSSRGLAGGQYNEQFF.

The sample holds a few counts of this clonotype. The chain employs TRBV20-1 and TRBJ1-6; D remains unclear. Per the germline V gene, CDR1 is DFQATT and CDR2 is SNEGSKA (reference sequence). There are 12 residues in the CDR3. Trimming pared 3 bases from V and 9 bases from J, leaving 9 bases between. For the CDR3, the DNA is TGCAGTGCTAGGCGGGGTACTTCACCCCTCCACTTT. It is translated as CSARRGTSPLHF.

The chain recombines TRBV6-1 with TRBJ1-6, with D possibly TRBD1 on 5 matching bases. This CDR3 region has 16 residues. Germline V CDR1 and CDR2: MNHNS, SASEGT. The germline V and J ends were trimmed by 1 base and 6 bases, with 13 bases remaining between them. The CDR3 nucleotides are TGTGCCAGCAGTGAAGGACCGGGACTGGTTAATTCACCCCTCCACTTT. Protein product: CASSEGPGLVNSPLHF.

The chain recombines TRBV15 with TRBJ2-5; 8 bases agree with TRBD2. Germline lookup yields CDR1 LNHNV and CDR2 YYDKDF (reference sequence). This CDR3 region has 14 residues. The V and J ends lost 6 bases and 5 bases, in that order; junction bases with no gene match: 8. CDR3: CATRNPAGVETQYF. The CDR3 bases are TGTGCCACCAGAAATCCAGCGGGGGTGGAGACCCAGTACTTC.

This clonotype came up a few times. J is TRBJ1-1 and V is TRBV12-3 or TRBV12-4; 10 positions agree with TRBD1. This CDR3 is 14 amino acids long. Unmatched junction bases numbered 5, after V lost 6 bases and J lost 4 bases. The CDR3 region is CASRTGGWGTEAFF. Here the CDR3 DNA reads TGTGCCAGCAGGACAGGGGGCTGGGGCACTGAAGCTTTCTTT.

At least ten counts were recorded for this clonotype. The gene calls are TRBV21-1 and TRBJ1-2. TRBV21-1 is recorded as a pseudogene. This CDR3 is 16 amino acids long. The CDR3: CASSKVSRPINYGYTF. Written as DNA, the CDR3 is TGTGCCAGCAGCAAAGTATCTCGACCGATTAACTATGGCTACACCTTC.

The chain recombines TRBV7-9 with TRBJ1-1; D may be TRBD1 (5 bases). Per the germline V gene, CDR1 is SEHNR and CDR2 is FQNEAQ (reference sequence). V was clipped by 1 base and J by 3 bases, with 18 bases between them. The CDR3 extends over 17 amino acids. In DNA form, the CDR3 reads TGTGCCAGCAGCTTAGATTCCAGGGAGGAGGGACACACTGAAGCTTTCTTT. As protein: CASSLDSREEGHTEAFF. Filled out from reference TRBV7-9 and TRBJ1-1, the complete variable domain reads DTGVSQNPRHKITKRGQNVTFRCDPISEHNRLYWYRQTLGQGPEFLTYFQNEAQLEKSRLLSDRFSAERPKGSFSTLEIQRTEQGDSAMYLCASSLDSREEGHTEAFFGQGTRLTVV.

This clonotype was detected a few times. V gene TRBV21-1 combines with J gene TRBJ2-3. TRBV21-1 is noted as a pseudogene. This CDR3 has 13 amino acids. The CDR3 loop is CASSQHEVDTQYF. DNA for the CDR3: TGTGCCAGCAGCCAACATGAGGTAGATACGCAGTATTTT.

To note about this clonotype: One end of the junction is discordant with germline, which a read error may explain. The chain links TRBV20-1 to TRBJ2-4; no clear D gene. Germline assignment: CDR1 DFQATT and CDR2 SNEGSKA (reference sequence). The CDR3 has 13 residues. CDR3: CSARNPARNIQYF. CDR3 in DNA: TGCAGTGCTCGGAATCCGGCCAGAAACATTCAGTACTTC.

The chain employs TRBV5-1 and TRBJ1-4; TRBD1 matches 11 bases. CDR3 length: 18 residues. Germline V gives CDR1 SGHRS, CDR2 YFSETQ. Germline trimming cut 3 bases from V and 7 bases from J; bases unmatched to any gene: 14. CDR3 coding DNA: TGCGCCAGCAGCTCGTCCGGGACAGGGGGATTCAGGGGTGAAAAACTGTTTTTT. Translated: CASSSSGTGGFRGEKLFF. Based on the CDR3 plus reference TRBV5-1 and TRBJ1-4, the full variable domain is KAGVTQTPRYLIKTRGQQVTLSCSPISGHRSVSWYQQTPGQGLQFLFEYFSETQRNKGNFPGRFSGRQFSNSRSEMNVSTLELGDSALYLCASSSSGTGGFRGEKLFFGSGTQLSVL.

The rearrangement uses TRBV10-3 and TRBJ2-7; 8 bases are a match to TRBD2. CDR1 is ENHRY and CDR2 is SYGVKD in the germline V gene. With 6 bases clipped from V and 4 bases from J, the junction kept 11 bases outside the gene matches. The CDR3 covers 15 residues. The CDR3 loop is CAISIGLTGGYEQYF. The CDR3 DNA is TGTGCCATCAGCATCGGATTAACGGGAGGGTACGAGCAGTACTTC.